A selection of T cell receptor beta chains follows, all from one sample in a study of spatial heterogeneity in lung cancer. Each CDR3 protein gets one entry after TCRdb re-called the 5' RACE reads with MiXCR. The repertoire has 35,000 to 50,000 distinct CDR3 sequences, 22% of them found once; the top ten carry 6.5% to 9%. Sequencing was performed on PBMCs, taken at follow-up. The receptors stem from a female donor with early-stage non-small cell lung cancer. CDR3s include the opening cysteine and the closing phenylalanine or tryptophan. D genes are given only for firm matches. Clone size appears in some rows only: once, few, many, or a class for an expanded clone.

>TRBJ2-5|TRBV9|13|-|-
TGTGCCAGCAGCTGGGGACTTCAAGAGACCCAGTACTTC
CASSWGLQETQYF
>TRBJ1-1|TRBV5-1|13|-|-
TGCGCCAGCAGCCGTGAAGTGAACACTGAAGCTTTCTTT
CASSREVNTEAFF
>TRBJ1-2|TRBV7-9|12|many|-
TGTGCCAGCACTCCCCGGGGGGCCGGCTACACCTTC
CASTPRGAGYTF
>TRBJ2-1|TRBV6-6|13|few|-
TGTGCCAGCAGTCCTGGGACTCTCGGTGAGCAGTTCTTC
CASSPGTLGEQFF
>TRBJ2-5|TRBV5-1|14|-|TRBD1
TGCGCCAGCAGCCCCCGTGACAGGGCAGAGACCCAGTACTTC
CASSPRDRAETQYF
>TRBJ1-1|TRBV29-1|15|many|TRBD1
TGCAGCGTTGTAGCCTTCACAGGGGGCCCGACTGAAGCTTTCTTT
CSVVAFTGGPTEAFF
>TRBJ2-7|TRBV30|13|-|-
TGTGCCTGGAGTGTAGGGGTGGTTGACGAGCAGTACTTC
CAWSVGVVDEQYF
>TRBJ2-5|TRBV5-6|14|-|-
TGTGCCAGCAGCTTGGACAGCATCCAAGAGACCCAGTACTTC
CASSLDSIQETQYF
>TRBJ2-5|TRBV27|13|-|-
TGTGCCAGCAGTTGGGGCAGACAAGAGACCCAGTACTTC
CASSWGRQETQYF
>TRBJ2-7|TRBV18|15|few|TRBD1
TGTGCCAGCTCATCCTGGACAGGGTCCGCCTACGAGCAGTACTTC
CASSSWTGSAYEQYF